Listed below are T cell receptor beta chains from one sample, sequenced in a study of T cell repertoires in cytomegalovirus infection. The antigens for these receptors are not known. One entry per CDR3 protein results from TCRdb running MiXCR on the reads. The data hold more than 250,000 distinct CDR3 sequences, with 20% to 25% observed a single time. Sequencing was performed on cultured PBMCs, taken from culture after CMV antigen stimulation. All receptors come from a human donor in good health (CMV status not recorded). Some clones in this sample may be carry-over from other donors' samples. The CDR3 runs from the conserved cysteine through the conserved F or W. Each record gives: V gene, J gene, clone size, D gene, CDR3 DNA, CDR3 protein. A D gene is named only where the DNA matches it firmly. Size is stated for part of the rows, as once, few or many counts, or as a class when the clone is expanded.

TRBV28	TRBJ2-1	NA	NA	TGTGCCAGCAGTCCAGGTGATCGACAGTACAATGAGCAGTTCTTC	CASSPGDRQYNEQFF
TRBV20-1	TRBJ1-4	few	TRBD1	TGCAGTGCTAGAGATTTGGGGACAGGAAGAAGTGAAAAACTGTTTTTT	CSARDLGTGRSEKLFF
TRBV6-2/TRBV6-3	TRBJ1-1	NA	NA	TGTGCCAGCAGTTACGGTTTTGGGCGGGGTGAAGCTTTCTTT	CASSYGFGRGEAFF
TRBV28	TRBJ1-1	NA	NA	TGTGCCAGCAGCTCCTCAGGGGCAGAAGCTTTCTTT	CASSSSGAEAFF
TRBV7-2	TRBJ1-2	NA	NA	TGTGCCAGCAGCACGCAGCCCCGAGGGGGCTACACCTTC	CASSTQPRGGYTF
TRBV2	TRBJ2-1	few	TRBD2	TGTGCCGTCCTAGCGGGGAGCTCCTACAATGAGCAGTTCTTC	CAVLAGSSYNEQFF
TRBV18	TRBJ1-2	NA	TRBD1	TGTGCCAGCTCACCGGGGCAGGGGGCCTATGGCTACACCTTC	CASSPGQGAYGYTF
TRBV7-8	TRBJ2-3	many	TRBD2	TGTGCCAGCAGCTTAGTGGGCGTCGGGAGGGCTTCCACAGATACGCAGTATTTT	CASSLVGVGRASTDTQYF
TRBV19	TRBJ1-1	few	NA	TGTGCCAGTAGTCTCCCGGGACGGGTGAACACTGAAGCTTTCTTT	CASSLPGRVNTEAFF
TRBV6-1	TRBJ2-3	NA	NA	TGTGCCAGCAGTGAAGTTTGGGTAGGCACTAGCACAGATACGCAGTATTTT	CASSEVWVGTSTDTQYF
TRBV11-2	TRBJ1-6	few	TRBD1	TGTGCCAGCAGCCATGGACAGGGTTCACCCCTCCACTTT	CASSHGQGSPLHF
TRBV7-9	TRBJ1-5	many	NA	TGTGCCAGCGGGGGCAGGGGCGGGAGTCAGCCCCAGCATTTT	CASGGRGGSQPQHF
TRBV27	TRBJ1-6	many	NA	TGTGCCAGCAGTTTGGGCTCCTATAATTCACCCCTCCACTTT	CASSLGSYNSPLHF
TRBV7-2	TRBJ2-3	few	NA	TGTGCCAGCAGCTTAGCCCCACATCGAGATACGCAGTATTTT	CASSLAPHRDTQYF
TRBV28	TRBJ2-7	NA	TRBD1	TGTGCCAGCAGTTTGGGGGACAGGGATAACGAGCAGTACTTC	CASSLGDRDNEQYF
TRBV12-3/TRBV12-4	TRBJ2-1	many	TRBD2	TGTGCCAGCTGCGAACTAGCGGGAGTACGTAGGGGTGAGCAGTTCTTC	CASCELAGVRRGEQFF
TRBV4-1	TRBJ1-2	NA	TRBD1	TGCGCCAGCAGCCAAGATGAGGGGACAGGAATCTACACCTTC	CASSQDEGTGIYTF
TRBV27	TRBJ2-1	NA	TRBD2	TGTGCCAGCAGTTACTTTCCGACTAGCGGGAGGCACAATGAGCAGTTCTTC	CASSYFPTSGRHNEQFF
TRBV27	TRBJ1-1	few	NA	TGTGCCAGCAGTTTGGGTTATCGCACTGAAGCTTTCTTT	CASSLGYRTEAFF
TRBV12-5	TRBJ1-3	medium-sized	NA	TGTGCTAGTGGCTCCTCTGGAAACACCATATATTTT	CASGSSGNTIYF
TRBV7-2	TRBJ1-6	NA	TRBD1	TGTGCCAGCAGCCGGGGGACAGGAGATAATTCACCCCTCCACTTT	CASSRGTGDNSPLHF
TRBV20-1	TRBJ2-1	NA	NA	TGCAGTGCTAGAGAGGGAGCGGCAGGCTACAATGAGCAGTTCTTC	CSAREGAAGYNEQFF
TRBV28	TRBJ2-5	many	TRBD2	TGTGCCAGCAGTCTCCTAGCGGGAGGATCTCCGGGGACCCAGTACTTC	CASSLLAGGSPGTQYF
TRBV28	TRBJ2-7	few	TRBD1	TGTGGCACCAGTACTCCCGCCCGACAGGGTCGGACCGAGCAGTACTTC	CGTSTPARQGRTEQYF
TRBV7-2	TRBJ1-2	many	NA	TGTGCCAGCAGCTTAGCACGGGGCCTTCAAGGCTATGGCTACACCTTC	CASSLARGLQGYGYTF
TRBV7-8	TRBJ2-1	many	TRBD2	TGTGCCAGCAGCGCCCGACTAGCGGCAGTCAATGAGCAGTTCTTC	CASSARLAAVNEQFF
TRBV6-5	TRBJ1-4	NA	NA	TGTGCCAGCAGTTACGGTGGACAACCCCGGAATGAAAAACTGTTTTTT	CASSYGGQPRNEKLFF
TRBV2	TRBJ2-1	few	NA	TGTGCCAGCAGTCGGGACGGTGAGCAGTTCTTC	CASSRDGEQFF
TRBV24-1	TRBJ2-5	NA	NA	TGTGCCACCAGTGACCACCAAGAGACCCAGTACTTC	CATSDHQETQYF
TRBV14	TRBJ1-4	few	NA	TGTGCCAGCAGCCAAGACGATAGGCCTGATCGTGGAGAAAAACTGTTTTTT	CASSQDDRPDRGEKLFF
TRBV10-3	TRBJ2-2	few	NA	TGTGCCACTTCCGGGACTGAGAACACCGGGGAGCTGTTTTTT	CATSGTENTGELFF
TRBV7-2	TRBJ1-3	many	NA	TGTGCCAGCAGCTTAGCTCGGGCCGCGCAAGGAAACACCATATATTTT	CASSLARAAQGNTIYF
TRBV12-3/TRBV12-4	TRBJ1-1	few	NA	TGTGCCAGCAGTCAGACAGGCACTGAAGCTTTCTTT	CASSQTGTEAFF
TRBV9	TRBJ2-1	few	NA	TGTGCCAGCAGCGCCCCGGGAGTTGGGGCCAATGAGCAGTTCTTC	CASSAPGVGANEQFF
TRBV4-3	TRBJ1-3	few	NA	TGCGCCAGCAGCCAAGACCCGGAGATTTCCGGAAACACCATATATTTT	CASSQDPEISGNTIYF
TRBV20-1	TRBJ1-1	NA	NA	TGCAGTGCTAGAGATGTTTTAGAGGCCGGTCGACGAGCTTTCTTT	CSARDVLEAGRRAFF
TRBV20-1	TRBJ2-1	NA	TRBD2	TGCAGTGCTGGAGATACCCCGGGGGGGAGCTACAATGAGCAGTTCTTC	CSAGDTPGGSYNEQFF
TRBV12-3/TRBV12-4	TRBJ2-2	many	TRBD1	TGTGCCAGCAGTCCGGGGACAGCCGGGGAAGCCGGGGAGCTGTTTTTT	CASSPGTAGEAGELFF
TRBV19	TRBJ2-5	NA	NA	TGTGCCAGTAAACGCCAAGGGCCGGGAGAGACCCAGTACTTC	CASKRQGPGETQYF
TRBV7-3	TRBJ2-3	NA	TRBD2	TGTGCCAGCAGCTTAGGGCTAGCGGGAGGCCACGGAGGCACAGATACGCAGTATTTT	CASSLGLAGGHGGTDTQYF
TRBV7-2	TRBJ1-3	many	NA	TGTGCCAGCAGCTTAGAGTGGGGAAACACCATATATTTT	CASSLEWGNTIYF
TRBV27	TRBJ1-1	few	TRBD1	TGTGCCAGCATACAGGGGACTGAAGCTTTCTTT	CASIQGTEAFF
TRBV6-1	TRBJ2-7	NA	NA	TGTGCCAGCAGGATGGGGGGTGTCGGGAACTTC	CASRMGGVGNF
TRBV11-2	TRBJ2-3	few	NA	TGTGCCAGCAGCCCCCGTACCTCCTTTTGGACAGATACGCAGTATTTT	CASSPRTSFWTDTQYF
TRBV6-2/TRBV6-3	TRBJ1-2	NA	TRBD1	TGTGCCAGCAGTCGAAGGGCGCCGGGACAGGGAGTCTATGGCTACACCTTC	CASSRRAPGQGVYGYTF
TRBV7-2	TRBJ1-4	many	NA	TGTGCCAGCAGCTTGGTCGGGACGACTAATGAAAAACTGTTTTTT	CASSLVGTTNEKLFF
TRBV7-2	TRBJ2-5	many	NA	TGTGCCAGCAGCTTTCGGGACGGGAGTCAAGAGACCCAGTACTTC	CASSFRDGSQETQYF
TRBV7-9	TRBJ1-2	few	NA	TGTGCCAGCAGCCAAACCCGGGAAGCCTATGGCTACACCTTC	CASSQTREAYGYTF
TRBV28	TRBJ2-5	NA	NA	TGTGCCAGCAGTTCACGGCCTGGGGCTCCAGAGACCCAGTACTTC	CASSSRPGAPETQYF